The 10 T cell receptor beta chains in this list originate from one sample, sequenced in a study of post-analysis software for immune sequencing data. Each TCR beta cDNA library carried unique molecular identifiers. Via MiXCR, TCRdb re-called the PCR reads, giving one row per CDR3 protein. This repertoire shows approximately 630,000 distinct CDR3 sequences, about 60% found once; its top ten account for around 11%. Overall study findings and caveats: When patients were compared with controls, five TRBV segments were more frequent, TRBV5-6, TRBV5-1 and TRBV20-1 among them.

For these receptors, no antigen is known. Sequenced material: blood. Receptor source: a girl aged 2 to 10 with multiple sclerosis.

Concerning this clonotype itself: Sequence at one end of the junction differs from germline and may be a read error. This chain connects TRBV4-3 to TRBJ2-1, with 8 bases matching TRBD2. This CDR3 is built from 17 residues. The V gene's germline CDR1 is LGHNA and CDR2 YSLEER. The CDR3 DNA sequence: TGCGCCAGCAGCCTAACGGGCGCAGCGGGGGATTACAGTGAGCAGTTCTTC. Its translation: CASSLTGAAGDYSEQFF.

The J gene is TRBJ2-3, the V gene TRBV19, with 9 bases identical to TRBD2. The CDR3 totals 15 residues. The germline V gene encodes CDR1 LNHDA and CDR2 SQIVND (reference sequence). The V and J ends lost 3 bases and 5 bases, in that order; junction bases with no gene match: 6. The CDR3 region is CASSIGLAGRDTQYF. The CDR3 nucleotides are TGTGCCAGTAGTATTGGTCTAGCGGGGAGAGATACGCAGTATTTT.

This chain connects TRBV11-2 to TRBJ2-1, with D uncertain. The CDR3 length is 14 residues. Germline V lookup: CDR1 SGHAT, CDR2 FQNNGV. The V and J ends lost 1 base and 9 bases respectively, with 13 bases between them. The CDR3 coding sequence is TGTGCCAGCAGCTTAGGTGTCCCCGTGGGTGAGCAGTTCTTC. Translated: CASSLGVPVGEQFF.

J is TRBJ2-5 and V is TRBV7-2; perhaps TRBD2 as D (6 bases). The germline CDR1 and CDR2 sequences are SGHTA and FQGNSA. The length of the CDR3 is 15 residues. V was cut by 4 bases and J by 2 bases, with 14 bases left in between. The CDR3 DNA reads as TGTGCCAGCAGCTCCCAACGGACTACTCAAGAGACCCAGTACTTC. This sequence encodes CASSSQRTTQETQYF.

On this clonotype itself: A read error is possible here, since a much larger clone lies one base away. The chain has TRBV27 and TRBJ1-2; D not resolved. Germline V CDR1 and CDR2: MNHEY, SMNVEV (reference sequence). This CDR3 contains 11 residues. Trimming left V 6 bases short and J 4 bases short, with 6 bases between. CDR3 nucleotides: TGTGCCAGCAGGGGAATCTATGGCTACACCTTC. This translates into CASRGIYGYTF.

The J gene is TRBJ2-5, the V gene TRBV7-9, with a possible D match to TRBD2 (6 bases). From germline, CDR1 is SEHNR and CDR2 FQNEAQ (reference sequence). V lost 5 bases and J lost 1, with 17 bases in between. The CDR3 runs 16 residues. The CDR3 region has the DNA TGTGCCAGCAGCCCGCCGTCGGGACTCCTCCAAGAGACCCAGTACTTC. Translated: CASSPPSGLLQETQYF.

The chain employs TRBV6-1 and TRBJ2-6, with TRBD1 identical over 8 bases. The ends lost 6 bases at V and 2 bases at J; junction bases unmatched: 6. CDR3 length: 16 amino acids. Germline values: CDR1 MNHNS, CDR2 SASEGT. In nucleotides, the CDR3 is TGTGCCAGCAGCCTCAGGGGGCTGACTGGGGCCAACGTCCTGACTTTC. Protein sequence: CASSLRGLTGANVLTF.

The genes are TRBV7-2 and TRBJ2-7; TRBD1 or TRBD2 may be the D gene (5 bases each). The closer fit of TRBJ2-5 to the DNA end suggests the J call may be wrong. CDR1 SGHTA and CDR2 FQGNSA come from the germline V gene. This CDR3 region has 14 residues. CDR3 bases: TGTGCCAGCAGCTTAGAGTGGGGGACAGAGACCCAGTACTTC. This encodes CASSLEWGTETQYF.

The sample holds a few counts of this clonotype. The chain is built from TRBV7-9 and TRBJ2-1; TRBD2 agrees at 11 bases. The CDR3 covers 16 residues. From germline, CDR1 is SEHNR and CDR2 FQNEAQ (reference sequence). With 5 bases clipped from V and 7 bases from J, the junction kept 10 bases outside the gene matches. The CDR3 region is CASSPVTSGRSNEQFF. The CDR3 DNA reads as TGTGCCAGCAGCCCGGTCACTAGCGGGAGAAGTAATGAGCAGTTCTTC.

The gene calls are TRBV20-1 and TRBJ2-3, with 11 bases fitting TRBD2. The CDR3 has 14 residues. The germline V gene has CDR1 DFQATT and CDR2 SNEGSKA (reference sequence). The junction had 4 bases not matched to a gene; V was cut back by 7 bases and J by 1 base. Written as DNA, the CDR3 is TGCAGTGTCGGGACTAGCGGACGCACAGATACGCAGTATTTT. As protein: CSVGTSGRTDTQYF.